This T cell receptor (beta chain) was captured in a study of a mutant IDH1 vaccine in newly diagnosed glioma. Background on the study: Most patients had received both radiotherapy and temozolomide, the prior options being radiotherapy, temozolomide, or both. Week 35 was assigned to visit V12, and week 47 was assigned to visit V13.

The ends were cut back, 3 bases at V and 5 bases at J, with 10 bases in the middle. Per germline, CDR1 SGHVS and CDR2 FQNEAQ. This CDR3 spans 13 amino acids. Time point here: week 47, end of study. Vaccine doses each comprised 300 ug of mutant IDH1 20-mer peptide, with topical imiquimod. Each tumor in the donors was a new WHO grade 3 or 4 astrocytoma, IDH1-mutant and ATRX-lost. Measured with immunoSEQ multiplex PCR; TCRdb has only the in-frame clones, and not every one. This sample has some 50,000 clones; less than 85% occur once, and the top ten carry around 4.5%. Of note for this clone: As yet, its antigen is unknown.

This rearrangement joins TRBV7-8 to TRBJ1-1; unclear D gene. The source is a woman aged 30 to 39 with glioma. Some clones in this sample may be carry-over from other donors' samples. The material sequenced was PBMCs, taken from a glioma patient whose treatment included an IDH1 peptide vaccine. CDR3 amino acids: CASSLNRYTEAFF. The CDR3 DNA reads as TGTGCCAGCAGCTTGAATAGATATACTGAAGCTTTCTTT.